Sequencing of this TCR beta chain was carried out in a study of blood T cell repertoires in COVID-19. Profiling relied on immunoSEQ multiplex PCR, and the TCRdb table lists in-frame clones only, not all of them. The repertoire holds approximately 400,000 clones, approximately 90% seen once, with about 0.83% in the top ten. Germline V gives CDR1 LGHDT, CDR2 YNNKEL (reference sequence). V dropped 4 bases and J dropped 4; count of bases not matched to a gene: 8. The CDR3 length is 15 residues. The V and J genes are TRBV3-1 (or the pseudogene TRBV3-2) and TRBJ2-3; 7 positions match TRBD1. Sample: PBMCs or T cells enriched from blood (not recorded which). This TCR was recovered from a woman aged 40 to 49 who had been exposed to COVID-19. The CDR3: CASSPREQGPDTQYF. The CDR3 DNA reads TGTGCCAGCAGCCCTCGGGAACAGGGGCCAGATACGCAGTATTTT.